A single sample gave rise to the 21 T cell receptor beta chains below, sequenced in a study of cytotoxic CD8 clonotypes in ibrutinib-treated CLL (dated by TCRdb to the early 2020s). The sample's time point label is to be understood as: around 25 months on ibrutinib. The method behind the library was the immunoSEQ multiplex PCR assay. Entries here come from immuneACCESS through TCRdb and include only in-frame sequences with V and J called. Some clones fail to appear in such tables; in the studies checked, an unresolved V gene covers under half of the shortfall, and the cause of the remainder is unknown. Within this sample are 200,000 to 250,000 clones, with less than 75% of them counted one time only. The ten biggest clones cover approximately 15% of the sample. Sequencing used PBMCs, obtained after 24 months of ibrutinib treatment. The receptor set was obtained from a human donor with chronic lymphocytic leukemia.

The chain employs TRBV6-6 and TRBJ2-3; 8 bases agree with TRBD2. This CDR3 contains 16 residues. J was trimmed by 4 bases and V by 2 bases; bases with no gene match: 8. Germline lookup yields CDR1 MNHNY and CDR2 SVGAGI (reference sequence). For the CDR3, the DNA is TGTGCCAGCAGTTACGGTCCTAGCGGGTTCGCAGATACGCAGTATTTT. As protein: CASSYGPSGFADTQYF.

The chain links TRBV25-1 to TRBJ2-1, with 10 bases fitting TRBD2. This CDR3 is built from 17 residues. Germline assignment: CDR1 MGHDK and CDR2 SYGVNS. J gave up 1 base and V 5 bases, and 8 bases lay outside the gene matches. The DNA of the CDR3 is TGTGCCAGCAGTCTCGGGACTAGCGTGTTGTCCTACAATGAGCAGTTCTTC. It codes for CASSLGTSVLSYNEQFF.

The CDR3 protein is CASSYNARDTTYEQYF. Written as DNA, the CDR3 is TGTGCCAGCAGTTACAATGCCCGGGACACAACCTACGAGCAGTACTTC. This chain links TRBV6-6 with TRBJ2-7, with TRBD1 as a possible D gene (6 bases). V shed 2 bases and J shed 2 bases, with 16 bases lying between them. CDR1 and CDR2 from the germline V gene are MNHNY and SVGAGI (reference sequence). This CDR3 is built from 16 residues.

This chain uses TRBV6-5 with TRBJ2-7, with 11 positions matching TRBD1. Germline loops: CDR1 MNHEY, CDR2 SVGAGI. The V gene end was trimmed by 6 bases and the J gene end by 0 bases; junction bases not matched to a gene: 4. The CDR3 extends over 15 amino acids. The CDR3 DNA reads TGTGCCAGCAGACCCGGGACAGGGGGCTCCTACGAGCAGTACTTC. Its protein is CASRPGTGGSYEQYF.

A single count supports this clone. CDR3 sequence reads: CASSESRLAEGNEQFF. The CDR3 bases are TGTGCCAGCAGTGAATCTAGGCTAGCGGAGGGGAATGAGCAGTTCTTC. This sequence joins TRBV25-1 and TRBJ2-1; 7 nucleotides line up with TRBD2. J was trimmed by 7 bases and V by 1 base; bases with no gene match: 10. CDR3 length: 16 residues. From germline, CDR1 is MGHDK and CDR2 SYGVNS.

This chain's CDR3 is CASSPSPENTGELFF. CDR3 sequence (DNA): TGCGCCAGCAGCCCGTCGCCAGAGAACACCGGGGAGCTGTTTTTT. The rearrangement joins TRBV4-3 to TRBJ2-2; D remains ambiguous. The CDR3 is made up of 15 amino acids. CDR1 is LGHNA, CDR2 YSLEER, per germline. Trimming removed 4 bases from V and 1 base from J, with 10 bases in between.

The chain employs TRBV7-6 and TRBJ2-7; D might be TRBD1 or TRBD2, each matching 5 bases. Trimming pared 1 base from V and 3 bases from J, leaving 13 bases between. Germline assignment: CDR1 SGHVS and CDR2 FNYEAQ. This CDR3 contains 15 residues. The CDR3 region is CASSLVIGGDYEQYF. CDR3 in DNA: TGTGCCAGCAGCTTAGTGATTGGGGGAGACTACGAGCAGTACTTC.

V and J are TRBV27 and TRBJ2-1; 9 nucleotides match TRBD1. Germline trimming cut 5 bases from V and 7 bases from J; bases unmatched to any gene: 9. Per the germline V gene, CDR1 is MNHEY and CDR2 is SMNVEV (reference sequence). This CDR3 is built from 15 residues. The CDR3 is CASSVYTGGGNEQFF. The CDR3 DNA is TGTGCCAGCAGTGTGTATACAGGGGGCGGGAATGAGCAGTTCTTC.

The V gene is TRBV27, the J gene TRBJ2-1; possibly TRBD1 for D (6 bases). Germline loops: CDR1 MNHEY, CDR2 SMNVEV (reference sequence). V shed 4 bases and J shed 5 bases, with 15 bases lying between them. CDR3 length equals 15 residues. The CDR3: CASSWGLGGNNEQFF. In DNA, the CDR3 is TGTGCCAGCAGTTGGGGTCTAGGGGGTAACAATGAGCAGTTCTTC.

The rearrangement joins TRBV5-5 to TRBJ2-7; D is unclear. The germline V gene has CDR1 SGHKS and CDR2 YYEKEE (reference sequence). This CDR3 is 15 amino acids long. V lost 4 bases and J 2 bases, leaving 16 bases between the germline ends. The CDR3, as DNA: TGTGCCAGCAGCGATCCTGGACGAGCCGCCTACGAGCAGTACTTC. Its translation: CASSDPGRAAYEQYF.

The chain links TRBV2 to TRBJ2-5, with 14 bases that match TRBD2. The CDR3 covers 16 residues. Germline CDR1 SNHLY, CDR2 FYNNEI. Trimming took 8 bases from V and 5 from J; bases not matched to a gene: 10. This CDR3 reads CASDPTSGRVEETQYF. CDR3 DNA: TGTGCCAGCGACCCGACTAGCGGGAGGGTGGAGGAGACCCAGTACTTC.

CDR3 coding DNA: TGTGCCTGGAGTACCGGGATCAGCTCTGGGGCCAACGTCCTGACTTTC. Translated: CAWSTGISSGANVLTF. The chain joins TRBV30 to TRBJ2-6, with D perhaps TRBD2 (5 bases). There are 16 residues in the CDR3. The germline V gene has CDR1 GTSNPN and CDR2 SVGIG (reference sequence). V lost 2 bases, J lost 0 bases, and 11 bases lay in between.

This clone was found once. One end of the junction does not line up with germline, which may come from a read error. The V and J genes are TRBV7-7 and TRBJ2-5; D gene ambiguous. The germline CDR1 and CDR2 sequences are SSHAT and FNYEAQ (reference sequence). The CDR3 is 13 residues long. CDR3 loop: CASSPLPQETQYF. The CDR3 coding sequence is TGTGCTAGCAGCCCTCTCCCTCAAGAGACCCAGTACTTC.

The chain uses TRBV6-5 and TRBJ2-7, with D perhaps being TRBD1 or TRBD2 (5 bases each). CDR3 length: 16 amino acids. V lost 4 bases, J lost 4 bases, and 20 bases lay in between. Germline V gives CDR1 MNHEY, CDR2 SVGAGI. Here the CDR3 reads CASSSLDPGTEYEQYF. CDR3 coding DNA: TGTGCCAGCAGTTCCCTCGATCCGGGGACGGAATACGAGCAGTACTTC.

There are a few counts of this clone. V usage is TRBV28 and J usage is TRBJ1-5; 10 bases are shared with TRBD1. Germline CDR1 is MDHEN and CDR2 is SYDVKM. The CDR3 totals 14 residues. J was trimmed by 5 bases and V by 7 bases; bases with no gene match: 5. The CDR3 DNA reads TGTGCCAGCACCACGGACAGGGGGGATCAGCCCCAGCATTTT. Translated, it gives CASTTDRGDQPQHF.

The chain employs TRBV5-1 and TRBJ1-5, with D possibly being TRBD1 (6 bases). Trimming stripped 0 bases from V and 2 bases from J, with 9 bases between. Germline V CDR1 and CDR2: SGHRS, YFSETQ. This CDR3 comprises 15 residues. This chain's CDR3 is CASSLEGGGNQPQHF. The CDR3 DNA follows: TGCGCCAGCAGCTTGGAGGGGGGTGGCAATCAGCCCCAGCATTTT.

The chain links TRBV28 to TRBJ2-7; TRBD1 is a possible D gene (6 bases). The V gene lost 10 bases and the J gene lost 4 bases, with 20 bases spanning the gap. The germline V gene encodes CDR1 MDHEN and CDR2 SYDVKM. The CDR3 is 14 amino acids. CDR3: CATLGQMGDYEQYF. In DNA, the CDR3 is TGTGCCACCCTAGGACAGATGGGGGATTACGAGCAGTACTTC. The whole variable domain, filled in from reference TRBV28 and TRBJ2-7, reads DVKVTQSSRYLVKRTGEKVFLECVQDMDHENMFWYRQDPGLGLRLIYFSYDVKMKEKGDIPEGYSVSREKKERFSLILESASTNQTSMYLCATLGQMGDYEQYFGPGTRLTVT.

This clone was detected once. The chain is built from TRBV2 and TRBJ1-1; D may be TRBD1 (5 bases). The ends were cut back, 7 bases at V and 4 bases at J, with 19 bases in the middle. In germline, CDR1 is SNHLY, CDR2 FYNNEI. The CDR3 length is 15 residues. CDR3: CASIQSRVYGTEAFF. Written as DNA, the CDR3 is TGTGCCAGCATTCAATCCAGGGTCTATGGCACTGAAGCTTTCTTT.

V and J are TRBV14 and TRBJ1-5; D is unclear. Trimming took off 0 bases at V and 0 bases at J, with 0 bases between the two ends. The CDR3 sequence is 13 residues long. CDR1 is SGHDN and CDR2 is FVKESK in the germline V gene. CDR3 residues: CASSQDSNQPQHF. CDR3 nucleotides: TGTGCCAGCAGCCAAGATAGCAATCAGCCCCAGCATTTT.

The gene calls are TRBV5-1 and TRBJ2-5, with TRBD2 identical over 8 bases. This CDR3 has 15 residues. The J segment lost 2 bases and the V segment lost 6 bases, leaving 9 bases of the junction unmatched. Germline CDR1 is SGHRS and CDR2 is YFSETQ. In nucleotides, the CDR3 is TGCGCCAGCACCCTGGTGGCGGGGGGACAAGAGACCCAGTACTTC. Its translation: CASTLVAGGQETQYF.

The rearrangement links TRBV7-9 to TRBJ1-1; 7 positions agree with TRBD1. The ends lost 4 bases at V and 5 bases at J; junction bases unmatched: 16. Germline V gives CDR1 SEHNR, CDR2 FQNEAQ (reference sequence). The length of the CDR3 is 17 residues. CDR3 in DNA: TGTGCCAGCAGCTCCCACATGTCGGCAGGGGGACGGACTGAAGCTTTCTTT. It specifies CASSSHMSAGGRTEAFF.